There are a few counts of the clone carrying this T cell receptor beta chain. The target antigen is unknown. Treatment in this sample: oral pan-JAK inhibitor, 5-10 mg twice daily. The data were taken from a study of CD8+ T cells in alopecia areata. General study findings and limits: In scalp, tofacitinib significantly decreased clonality and expanded CD8+ clones among the top 100. It was lesional scalp, especially alopecia totalis/universalis, that showed higher clonality than normal scalp. Resident alphabeta T-cell populations of normal skin are likewise subject to sequencing in scalp samples.

RNA was isolated and reverse transcribed to cDNA, the sequencing template. Profiling relied on immunoSEQ multiplex PCR, and the TCRdb table lists in-frame clones only, not all of them. The sample has around 190,000 clones; around 60% are singletons. The material was CD4+ T cells sorted from blood, obtained at week 49, from a patient treated with tofacitinib. This sequence originates from a human donor with alopecia areata.

The CDR3: CSVARPETYNEQFF. In DNA form, the CDR3 reads TGCAGCGTTGCGAGGCCGGAGACCTACAATGAGCAGTTCTTC. This chain connects TRBV29-1 to TRBJ2-1; D not resolved. This CDR3 spans 14 amino acids. Germline V lookup: CDR1 SQVTM, CDR2 ANQGSEA. The germline V and J ends were trimmed by 4 bases and 2 bases, with 12 bases remaining between them.